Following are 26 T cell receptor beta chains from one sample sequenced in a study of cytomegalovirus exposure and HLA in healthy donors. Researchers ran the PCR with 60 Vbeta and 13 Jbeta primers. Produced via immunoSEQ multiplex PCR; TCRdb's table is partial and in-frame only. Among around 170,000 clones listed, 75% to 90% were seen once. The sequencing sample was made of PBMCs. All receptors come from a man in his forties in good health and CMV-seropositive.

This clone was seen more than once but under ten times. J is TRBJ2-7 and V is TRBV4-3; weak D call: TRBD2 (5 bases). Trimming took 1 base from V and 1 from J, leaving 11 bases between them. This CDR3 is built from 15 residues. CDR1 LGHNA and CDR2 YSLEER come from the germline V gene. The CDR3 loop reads CASSQVGPGSYEQYF. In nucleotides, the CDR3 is TGCGCCAGCAGCCAAGTCGGCCCGGGATCCTACGAGCAGTACTTC.

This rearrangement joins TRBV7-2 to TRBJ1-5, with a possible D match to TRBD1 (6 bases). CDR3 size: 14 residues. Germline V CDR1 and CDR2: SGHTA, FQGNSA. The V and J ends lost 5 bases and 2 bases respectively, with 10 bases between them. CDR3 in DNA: TGTGCCAGCAGCCTGGACAGTCGCAATCAGCCCCAGCATTTT. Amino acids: CASSLDSRNQPQHF.

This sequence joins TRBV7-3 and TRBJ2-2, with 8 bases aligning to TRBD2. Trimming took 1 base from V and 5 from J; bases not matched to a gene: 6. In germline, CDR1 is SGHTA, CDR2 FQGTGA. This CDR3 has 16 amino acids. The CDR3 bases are TGTGCCAGCAGCTTAATGACGGGGGGGCGTACCGGGGAGCTGTTTTTT. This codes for CASSLMTGGRTGELFF.

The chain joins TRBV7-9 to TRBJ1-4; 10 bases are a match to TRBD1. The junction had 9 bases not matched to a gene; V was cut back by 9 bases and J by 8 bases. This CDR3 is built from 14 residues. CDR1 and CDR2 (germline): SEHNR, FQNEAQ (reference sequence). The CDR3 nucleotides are TGTGCCAGTATACCCGGGGACAGGGGAGAAAAACTGTTTTTT. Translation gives CASIPGDRGEKLFF.

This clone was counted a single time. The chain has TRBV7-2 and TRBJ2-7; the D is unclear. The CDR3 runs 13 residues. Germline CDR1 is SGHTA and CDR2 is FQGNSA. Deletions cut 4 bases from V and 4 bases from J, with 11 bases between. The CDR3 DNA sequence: TGTGCCAGCAGCTCCTACAAGCGTTACGAGCAGTACTTC. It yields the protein CASSSYKRYEQYF.

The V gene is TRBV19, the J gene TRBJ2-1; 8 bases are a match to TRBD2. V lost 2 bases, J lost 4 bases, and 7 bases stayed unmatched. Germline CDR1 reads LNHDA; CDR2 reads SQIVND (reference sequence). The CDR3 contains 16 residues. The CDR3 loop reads CASSIRGGGRYNEQFF. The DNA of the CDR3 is TGTGCCAGTAGTATACGTGGCGGGGGGCGTTACAATGAGCAGTTCTTC.

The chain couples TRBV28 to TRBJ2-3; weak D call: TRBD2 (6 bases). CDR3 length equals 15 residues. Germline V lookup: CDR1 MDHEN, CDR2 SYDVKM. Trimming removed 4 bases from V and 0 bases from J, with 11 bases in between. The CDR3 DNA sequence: TGTGCCAGCAGTTCAGCTAGCGCTAGCACAGATACGCAGTATTTT. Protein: CASSSASASTDTQYF.

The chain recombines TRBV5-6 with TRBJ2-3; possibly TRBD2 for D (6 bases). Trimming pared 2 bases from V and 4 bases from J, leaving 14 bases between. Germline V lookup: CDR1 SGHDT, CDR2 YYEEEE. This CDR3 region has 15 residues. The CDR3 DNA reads TGTGCCAGCAGCTTTTGGGGAGGCTCTGCAGATACGCAGTATTTT. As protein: CASSFWGGSADTQYF. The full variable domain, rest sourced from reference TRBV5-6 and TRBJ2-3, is DAGVTQSPTHLIKTRGQQVTLRCSPKSGHDTVSWYQQALGQGPQFIFQYYEEEERQRGNFPDRFSGHQFPNYSSELNVNALLLGDSALYLCASSFWGGSADTQYFGPGTRLTVL.

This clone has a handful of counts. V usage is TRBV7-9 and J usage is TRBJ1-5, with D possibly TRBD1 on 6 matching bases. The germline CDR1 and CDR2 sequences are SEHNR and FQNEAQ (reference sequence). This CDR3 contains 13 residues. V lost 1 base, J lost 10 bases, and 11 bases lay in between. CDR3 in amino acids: CASSLGQAVPQHF. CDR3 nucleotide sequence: TGTGCCAGCAGCTTAGGACAGGCGGTCCCCCAGCATTTT.

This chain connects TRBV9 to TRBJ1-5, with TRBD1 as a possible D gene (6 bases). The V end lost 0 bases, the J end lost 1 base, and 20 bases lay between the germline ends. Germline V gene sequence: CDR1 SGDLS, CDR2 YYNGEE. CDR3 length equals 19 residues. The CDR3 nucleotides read TGTGCCAGCAGCGTAGCGTGGTACAGGGCACTTGGGAGCAATCAGCCCCAGCATTTT. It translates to CASSVAWYRALGSNQPQHF.

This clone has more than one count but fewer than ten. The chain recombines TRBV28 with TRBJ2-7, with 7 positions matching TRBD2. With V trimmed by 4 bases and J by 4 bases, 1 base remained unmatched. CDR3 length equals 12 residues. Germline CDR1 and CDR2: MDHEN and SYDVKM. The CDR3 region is CASSWGGYEQYF. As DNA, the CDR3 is TGTGCCAGCAGTTGGGGGGGTTACGAGCAGTACTTC.

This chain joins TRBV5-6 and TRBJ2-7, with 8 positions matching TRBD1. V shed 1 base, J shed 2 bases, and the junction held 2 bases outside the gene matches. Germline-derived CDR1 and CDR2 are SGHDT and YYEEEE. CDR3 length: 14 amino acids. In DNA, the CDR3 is TGTGCCAGCAGCTTGAACAGGGGGACCTACGAGCAGTACTTC. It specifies CASSLNRGTYEQYF.

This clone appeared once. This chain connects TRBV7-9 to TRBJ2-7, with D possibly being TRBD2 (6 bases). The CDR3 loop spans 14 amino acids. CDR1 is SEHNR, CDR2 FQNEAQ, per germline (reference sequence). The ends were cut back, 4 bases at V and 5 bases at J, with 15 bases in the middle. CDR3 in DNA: TGTGCCAGCAGCTACTCCCTCCCGGGGGACGAGCAGTACTTC. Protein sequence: CASSYSLPGDEQYF.

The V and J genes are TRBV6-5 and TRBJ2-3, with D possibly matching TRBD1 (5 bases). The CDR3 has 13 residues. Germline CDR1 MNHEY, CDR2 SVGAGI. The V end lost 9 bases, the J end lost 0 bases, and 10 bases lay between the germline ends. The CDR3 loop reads CASYRPSTDTQYF. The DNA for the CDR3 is TGTGCCAGTTACAGGCCTAGCACAGATACGCAGTATTTT.

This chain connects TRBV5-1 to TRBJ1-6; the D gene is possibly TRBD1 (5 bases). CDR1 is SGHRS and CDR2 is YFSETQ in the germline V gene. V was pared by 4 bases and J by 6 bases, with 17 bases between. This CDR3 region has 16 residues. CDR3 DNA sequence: TGCGCCAGCAGCCGGTCAGGAGACAGTGGTAATTCACCCCTCCACTTT. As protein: CASSRSGDSGNSPLHF. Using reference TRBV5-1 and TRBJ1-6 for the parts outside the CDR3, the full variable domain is KAGVTQTPRYLIKTRGQQVTLSCSPISGHRSVSWYQQTPGQGLQFLFEYFSETQRNKGNFPGRFSGRQFSNSRSEMNVSTLELGDSALYLCASSRSGDSGNSPLHFGNGTRLTVT.

CDR3 sequence (DNA): TGTGCCAGCAGCTCCCTGGGACAGGCAGGTACGCAGTATTTT. It specifies CASSSLGQAGTQYF. This chain joins TRBV5-6 and TRBJ2-3; TRBD1 matches 8 bases. This CDR3 is built from 14 residues. J gave up 8 bases and V 3 bases, and 8 bases lay outside the gene matches. The germline V gene has CDR1 SGHDT and CDR2 YYEEEE.

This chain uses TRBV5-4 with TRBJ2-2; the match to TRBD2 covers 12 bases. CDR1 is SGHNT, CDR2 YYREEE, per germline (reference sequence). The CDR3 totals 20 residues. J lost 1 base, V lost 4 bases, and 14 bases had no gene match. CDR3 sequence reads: CASSLSTSGGWGGNTGELFF. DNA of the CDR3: TGTGCCAGCAGCCTATCGACTAGCGGGGGTTGGGGTGGGAACACCGGGGAGCTGTTTTTT.

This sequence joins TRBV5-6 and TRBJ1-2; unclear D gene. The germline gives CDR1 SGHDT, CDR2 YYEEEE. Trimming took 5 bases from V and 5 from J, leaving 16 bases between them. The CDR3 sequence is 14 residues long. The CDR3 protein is CASRFGGGGYGYTF. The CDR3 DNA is TGTGCCAGCAGATTCGGAGGAGGAGGGTATGGCTACACCTTC.

Written as DNA, the CDR3 is TGTGCCAGCAGTACAGGGGGCTTAAACCAAGAGACCCAGTACTTC. This encodes CASSTGGLNQETQYF. V gene TRBV7-3 combines with J gene TRBJ2-5, with 9 bases lining up with TRBD1. Per germline, CDR1 SGHTA and CDR2 FQGTGA. The CDR3 is made up of 15 amino acids. V shed 6 bases and J 0 bases; nucleotides not matched to a gene: 5.

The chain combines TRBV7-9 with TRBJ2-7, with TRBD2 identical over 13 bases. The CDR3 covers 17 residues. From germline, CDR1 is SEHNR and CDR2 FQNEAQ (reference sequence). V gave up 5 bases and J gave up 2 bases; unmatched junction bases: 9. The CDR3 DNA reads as TGTGCCAGCAGCCCTGGACTAGCGGGGGATCCTCCCTACGAGCAGTACTTC. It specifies CASSPGLAGDPPYEQYF. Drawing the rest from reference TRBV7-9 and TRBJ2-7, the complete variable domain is DTGVSQNPRHKITKRGQNVTFRCDPISEHNRLYWYRQTLGQGPEFLTYFQNEAQLEKSRLLSDRFSAERPKGSFSTLEIQRTEQGDSAMYLCASSPGLAGDPPYEQYFGPGTRLTVT.

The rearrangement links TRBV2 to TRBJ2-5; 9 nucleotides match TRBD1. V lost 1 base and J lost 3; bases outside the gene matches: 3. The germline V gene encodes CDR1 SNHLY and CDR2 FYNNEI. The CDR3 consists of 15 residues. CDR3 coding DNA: TGTGCCAGCAGTGAAGAACGGGACAGGGAAGAGACCCAGTACTTC. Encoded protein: CASSEERDREETQYF.

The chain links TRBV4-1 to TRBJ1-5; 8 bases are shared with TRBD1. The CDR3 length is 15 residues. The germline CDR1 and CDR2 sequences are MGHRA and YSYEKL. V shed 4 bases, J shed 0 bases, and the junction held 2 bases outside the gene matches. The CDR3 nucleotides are TGCGCCAGCAGCCCGGGACAGGATAGCAATCAGCCCCAGCATTTT. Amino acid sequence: CASSPGQDSNQPQHF.

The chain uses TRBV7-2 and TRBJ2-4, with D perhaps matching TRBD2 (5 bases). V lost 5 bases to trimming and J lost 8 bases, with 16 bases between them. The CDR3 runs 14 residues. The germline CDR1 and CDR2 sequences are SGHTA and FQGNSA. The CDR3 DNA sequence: TGTGCCAGCAGCCGCGAGGGCTATGGGGACATTCAGTACTTC. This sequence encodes CASSREGYGDIQYF. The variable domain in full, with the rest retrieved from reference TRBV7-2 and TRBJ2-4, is GAGVSQSPSNKVTEKGKDVELRCDPISGHTALYWYRQSLGQGLEFLIYFQGNSAPDKSGLPSDRFSAERTGGSVSTLTIQRTQQEDSAVYLCASSREGYGDIQYFGAGTRLSVL.

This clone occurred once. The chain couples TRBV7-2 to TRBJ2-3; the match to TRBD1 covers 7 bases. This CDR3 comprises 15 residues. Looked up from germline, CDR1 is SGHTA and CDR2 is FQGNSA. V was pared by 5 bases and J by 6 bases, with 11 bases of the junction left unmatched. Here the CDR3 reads CASSSTGVFVDTQYF. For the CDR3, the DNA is TGTGCCAGCAGCAGTACAGGGGTCTTTGTGGATACGCAGTATTTT.

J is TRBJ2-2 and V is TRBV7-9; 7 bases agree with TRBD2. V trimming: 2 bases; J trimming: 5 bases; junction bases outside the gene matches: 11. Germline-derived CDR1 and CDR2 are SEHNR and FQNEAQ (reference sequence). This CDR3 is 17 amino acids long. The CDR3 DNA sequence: TGTGCCAGCAGCTTACCCGGGGGGACTCTGAGTACCGGGGAGCTGTTTTTT. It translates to CASSLPGGTLSTGELFF.

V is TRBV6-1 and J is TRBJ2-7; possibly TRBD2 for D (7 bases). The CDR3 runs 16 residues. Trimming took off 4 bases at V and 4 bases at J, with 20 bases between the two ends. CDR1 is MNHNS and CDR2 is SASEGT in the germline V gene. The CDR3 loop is CASSVEGGLYSYEQYF. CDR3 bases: TGTGCCAGCAGTGTTGAGGGGGGGCTCTATTCTTACGAGCAGTACTTC.